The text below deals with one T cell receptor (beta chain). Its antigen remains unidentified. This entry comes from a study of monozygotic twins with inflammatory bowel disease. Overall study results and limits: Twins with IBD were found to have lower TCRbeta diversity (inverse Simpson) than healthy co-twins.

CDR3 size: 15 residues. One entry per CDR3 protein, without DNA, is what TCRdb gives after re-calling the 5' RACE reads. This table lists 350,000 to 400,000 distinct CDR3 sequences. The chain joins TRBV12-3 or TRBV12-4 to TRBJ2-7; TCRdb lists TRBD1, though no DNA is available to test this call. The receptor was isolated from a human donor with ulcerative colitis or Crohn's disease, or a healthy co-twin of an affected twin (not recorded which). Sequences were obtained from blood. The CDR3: CASSSDRGRAYEQYF.